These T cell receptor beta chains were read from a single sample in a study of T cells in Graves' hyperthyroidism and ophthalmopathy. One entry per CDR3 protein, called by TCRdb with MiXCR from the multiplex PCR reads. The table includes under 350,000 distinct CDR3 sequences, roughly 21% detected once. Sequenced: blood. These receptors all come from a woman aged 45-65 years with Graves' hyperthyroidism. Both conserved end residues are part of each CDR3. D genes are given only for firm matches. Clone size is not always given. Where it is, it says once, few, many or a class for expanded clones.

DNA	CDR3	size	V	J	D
TGCAGTGCCGGACTAGCGGGGGTCCAAGAGACCCAGTACTTC	CSAGLAGVQETQYF	many	TRBV20-1	TRBJ2-5	TRBD2
TGTGCCAGCAGCCGAGAGCTTCCAGTTGATCGATACAATGAGCAGTTCTTC	CASSRELPVDRYNEQFF	NA	TRBV11-2	TRBJ2-1	NA
TGTGCCAGCAGGTCAGGACTAGCGAGCAATGAGCAGTTCTTC	CASRSGLASNEQFF	many	TRBV11-3	TRBJ2-1	TRBD2
TGTGCCAGTAGTATCCAGGGGGGTGAAGCTTTCTTT	CASSIQGGEAFF	few	TRBV19	TRBJ1-1	TRBD1
TGTGCCAGCAGCTTAGCAACAGGGGGCGCGGATACGCAGTATTTT	CASSLATGGADTQYF	NA	TRBV7-9	TRBJ2-3	TRBD1
TGTGCCAGCAGTAGGGGGCGAGGCAATCAGCCCCAGCATTTT	CASSRGRGNQPQHF	many	TRBV27	TRBJ1-5	TRBD1
TGCGCCAGCAGCCCCCAGCAGGAGACCCAGTACTTC	CASSPQQETQYF	NA	TRBV5-1	TRBJ2-5	NA
TGTGCCAGCAGTCGACAGGGACGAGGAGCTTTCTTT	CASSRQGRGAFF	few	TRBV5-6	TRBJ1-1	TRBD1
TGTGCCAGCAGCTCACAGAGTAACTATGGCTACACCTTC	CASSSQSNYGYTF	many	TRBV7-3	TRBJ1-2	NA
TGTGCCAGCTCACCAGCGGGAGTATTGAGAGAGACCCAGTACTTC	CASSPAGVLRETQYF	many	TRBV18	TRBJ2-5	TRBD2